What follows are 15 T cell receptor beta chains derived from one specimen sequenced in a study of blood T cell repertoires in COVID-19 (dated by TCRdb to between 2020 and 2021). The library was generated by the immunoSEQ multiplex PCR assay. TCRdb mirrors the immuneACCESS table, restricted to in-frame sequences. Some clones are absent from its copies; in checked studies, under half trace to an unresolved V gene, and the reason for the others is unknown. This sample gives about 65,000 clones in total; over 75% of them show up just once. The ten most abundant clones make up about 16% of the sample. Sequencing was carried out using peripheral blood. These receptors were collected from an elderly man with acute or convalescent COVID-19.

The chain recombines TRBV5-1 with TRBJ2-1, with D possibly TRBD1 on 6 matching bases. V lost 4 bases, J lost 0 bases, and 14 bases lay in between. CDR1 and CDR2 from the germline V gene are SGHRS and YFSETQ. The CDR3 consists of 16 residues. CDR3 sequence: CASSTTGLSSYNEQFF. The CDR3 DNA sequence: TGCGCCAGCAGCACTACAGGGTTGTCCTCCTACAATGAGCAGTTCTTC. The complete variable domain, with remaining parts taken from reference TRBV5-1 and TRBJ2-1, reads KAGVTQTPRYLIKTRGQQVTLSCSPISGHRSVSWYQQTPGQGLQFLFEYFSETQRNKGNFPGRFSGRQFSNSRSEMNVSTLELGDSALYLCASSTTGLSSYNEQFFGPGTRLTVL.

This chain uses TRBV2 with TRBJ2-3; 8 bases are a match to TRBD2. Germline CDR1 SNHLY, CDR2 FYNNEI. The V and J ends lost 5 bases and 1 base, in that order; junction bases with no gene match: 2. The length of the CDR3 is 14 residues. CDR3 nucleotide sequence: TGTGCCAGCAGTTGGCGGGGGGGCACAGATACGCAGTATTTT. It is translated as CASSWRGGTDTQYF.

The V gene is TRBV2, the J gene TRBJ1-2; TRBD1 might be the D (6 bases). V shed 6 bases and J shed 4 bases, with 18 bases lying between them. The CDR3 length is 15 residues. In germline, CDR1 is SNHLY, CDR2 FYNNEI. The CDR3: CASSEQTGPSYGYTF. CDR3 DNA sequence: TGTGCCAGCAGCGAACAAACAGGGCCCTCCTATGGCTACACCTTC.

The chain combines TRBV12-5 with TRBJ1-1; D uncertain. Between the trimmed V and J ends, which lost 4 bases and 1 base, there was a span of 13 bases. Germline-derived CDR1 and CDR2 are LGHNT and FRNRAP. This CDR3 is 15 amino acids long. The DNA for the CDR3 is TGTGCTAGTGGTTCCCGAGAATACTCGAACACTGAAGCTTTCTTT. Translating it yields CASGSREYSNTEAFF.

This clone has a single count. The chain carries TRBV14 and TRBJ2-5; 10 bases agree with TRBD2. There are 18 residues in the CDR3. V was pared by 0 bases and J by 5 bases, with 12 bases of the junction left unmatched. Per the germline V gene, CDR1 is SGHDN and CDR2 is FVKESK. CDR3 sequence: CASSQDRASGGARETQYF. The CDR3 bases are TGTGCCAGCAGCCAAGATCGGGCCAGCGGGGGGGCTCGGGAGACCCAGTACTTC.

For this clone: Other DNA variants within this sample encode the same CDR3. This chain's CDR3 is CASSEAGTDYEQYF. In DNA, the CDR3 is TGTGCCAGCAGTGAAGCGGGGACAGACTACGAGCAGTACTTC. This sequence joins TRBV6-1 and TRBJ2-7; 7 bases align to TRBD1. The CDR3 extends over 14 amino acids. The J segment lost 3 bases and the V segment lost 0 bases, leaving 2 bases of the junction unmatched. CDR1 and CDR2 (germline): MNHNS, SASEGT.

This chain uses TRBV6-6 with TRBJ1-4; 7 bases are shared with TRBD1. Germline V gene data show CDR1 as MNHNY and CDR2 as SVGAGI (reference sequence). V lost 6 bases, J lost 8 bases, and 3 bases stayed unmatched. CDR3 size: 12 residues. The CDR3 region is CASSPGGEKLFF. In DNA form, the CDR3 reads TGTGCCAGCAGCCCAGGGGGGGAAAAACTGTTTTTT.

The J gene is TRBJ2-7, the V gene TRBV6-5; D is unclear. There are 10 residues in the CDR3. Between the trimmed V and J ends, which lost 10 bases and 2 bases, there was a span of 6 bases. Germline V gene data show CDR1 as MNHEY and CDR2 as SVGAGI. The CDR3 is CAINTYEQYF. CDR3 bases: TGTGCCATTAACACCTACGAGCAGTACTTC.

CDR3 in amino acids: CASSRGQGAGGYTF. CDR3 DNA sequence: TGTGCCAGCAGTAGGGGACAGGGGGCTGGTGGCTACACCTTC. The genes are TRBV6-5 and TRBJ1-2, with 12 bases aligning to TRBD1. After removal of 5 bases from V and 7 bases from J, the junction contained 5 bases not matched to a gene. This CDR3 has 14 amino acids. Germline V gene sequence: CDR1 MNHEY, CDR2 SVGAGI.

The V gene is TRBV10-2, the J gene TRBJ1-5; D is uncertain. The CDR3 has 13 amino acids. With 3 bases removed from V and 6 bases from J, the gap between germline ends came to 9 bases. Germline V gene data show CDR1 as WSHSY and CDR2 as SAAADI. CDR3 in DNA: TGCGCCAGCAGTGATGGGCCTCCTCAGCCCCAGCATTTT. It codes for CASSDGPPQPQHF.

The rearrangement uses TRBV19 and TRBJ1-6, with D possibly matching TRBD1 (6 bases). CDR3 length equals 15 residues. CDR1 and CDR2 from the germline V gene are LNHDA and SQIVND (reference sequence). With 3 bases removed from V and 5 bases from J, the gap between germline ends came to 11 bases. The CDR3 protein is CASSINRADNSPLHF. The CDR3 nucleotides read TGTGCCAGTAGTATTAACAGGGCGGATAATTCACCCCTCCACTTT.

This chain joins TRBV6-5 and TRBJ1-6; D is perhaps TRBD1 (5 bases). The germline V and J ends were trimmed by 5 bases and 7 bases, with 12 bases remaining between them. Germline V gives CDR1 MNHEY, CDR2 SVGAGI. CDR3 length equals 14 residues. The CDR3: CASSLGHINSPLHF. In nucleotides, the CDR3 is TGTGCCAGCAGTCTCGGACACATAAATTCACCCCTCCACTTT.

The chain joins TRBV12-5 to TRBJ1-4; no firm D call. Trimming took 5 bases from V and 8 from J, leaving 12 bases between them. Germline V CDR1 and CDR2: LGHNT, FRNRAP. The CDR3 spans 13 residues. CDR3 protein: CASGALGPEKLFF. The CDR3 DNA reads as TGTGCTAGTGGTGCCCTTGGGCCAGAAAAACTGTTTTTT.

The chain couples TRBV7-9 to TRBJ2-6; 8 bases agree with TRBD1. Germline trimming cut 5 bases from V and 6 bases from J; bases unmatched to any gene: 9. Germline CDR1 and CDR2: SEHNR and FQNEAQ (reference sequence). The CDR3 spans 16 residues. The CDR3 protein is CASSRIRGPKANVLTF. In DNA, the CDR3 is TGTGCCAGCAGCAGAATCAGGGGGCCAAAGGCCAACGTCCTGACTTTC.

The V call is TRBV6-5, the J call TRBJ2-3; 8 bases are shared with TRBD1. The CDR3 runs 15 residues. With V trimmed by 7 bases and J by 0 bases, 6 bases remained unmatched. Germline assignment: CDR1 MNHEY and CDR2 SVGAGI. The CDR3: CASTDRAFSTDTQYF. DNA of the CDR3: TGTGCCAGCACGGACAGGGCCTTTAGCACAGATACGCAGTATTTT.